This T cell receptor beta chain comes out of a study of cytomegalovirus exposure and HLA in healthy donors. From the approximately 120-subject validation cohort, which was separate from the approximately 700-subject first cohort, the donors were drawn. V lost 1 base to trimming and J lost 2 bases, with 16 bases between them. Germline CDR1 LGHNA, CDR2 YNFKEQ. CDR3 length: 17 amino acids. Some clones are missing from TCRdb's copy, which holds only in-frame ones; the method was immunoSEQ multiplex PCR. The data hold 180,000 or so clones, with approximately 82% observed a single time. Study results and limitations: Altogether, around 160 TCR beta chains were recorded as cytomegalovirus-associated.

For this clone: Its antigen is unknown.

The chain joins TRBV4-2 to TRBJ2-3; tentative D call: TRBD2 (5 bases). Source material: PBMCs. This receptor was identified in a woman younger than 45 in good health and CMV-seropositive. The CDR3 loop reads CASSQVKVGVVTDTQYF. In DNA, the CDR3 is TGTGCCAGCAGCCAAGTTAAGGTGGGAGTGGTCACAGATACGCAGTATTTT.